These 8 T cell receptor beta chains share one sample of origin, sequenced in a study of STAT5B mutations in CD4+ large granular lymphocyte leukemia. Some clones are missing from TCRdb's copy, which holds only in-frame ones; the method was immunoSEQ multiplex PCR. Of tens of thousands of clones in the sample, approximately 90% are singletons; the top ten hold around 3.4%. The sample comprised CD4+ T cells from blood buffy coats. The receptors derive from a human donor in good health.

The rearrangement joins TRBV9 to TRBJ2-3; possible D gene TRBD1, 6 bases. The CDR3 runs to 14 residues. Trimming took 4 bases from V and 2 from J, leaving 11 bases between them. Germline V gives CDR1 SGDLS, CDR2 YYNGEE. CDR3 sequence: CASSPRGDTDTQYF. The CDR3 bases are TGTGCCAGCAGCCCCAGGGGCGACACAGATACGCAGTATTTT.

This clone has a single count. The chain is built from TRBV6-6 and TRBJ1-5; tentative D call: TRBD1 (5 bases). Germline values: CDR1 MNHNY, CDR2 SVGAGI (reference sequence). Trimming took 4 bases from V and 9 from J, leaving 22 bases between them. The CDR3 runs to 16 residues. This chain's CDR3 is CASSSSVDRPPLPQHF. The CDR3 region has the DNA TGTGCCAGCAGTTCCTCCGTTGACAGACCCCCTTTGCCCCAGCATTTT.

The chain uses TRBV11-3 and TRBJ2-2; 7 bases line up with TRBD1. The J segment lost 7 bases and the V segment lost 4 bases, leaving 3 bases of the junction unmatched. CDR1 and CDR2 (germline): SGHNT, YENEEA. This CDR3 is built from 13 residues. The DNA for the CDR3 is TGTGCCAGCAGCTCCGCAGGGGGCGGGGAGCTGTTTTTT. Its translation is CASSSAGGGELFF.

The rearrangement joins TRBV29-1 to TRBJ1-1; D ambiguous. V was trimmed by 3 bases and J by 1 base, leaving 9 bases between them. The CDR3 runs to 13 residues. The germline CDR1 and CDR2 sequences are SQVTM and ANQGSEA. CDR3 loop: CSVDGGANTEAFF. DNA of the CDR3: TGCAGCGTTGATGGTGGAGCGAACACTGAAGCTTTCTTT. The full variable domain, in which reference TRBV29-1 and TRBJ1-1 provide the parts outside the CDR3, is SAVISQKPSRDICQRGTSLTIQCQVDSQVTMMFWYRQQPGQSLTLIATANQGSEATYESGFVIDKFPISRPNLTFSTLTVSNMSPEDSSIYLCSVDGGANTEAFFGQGTRLTVV.

The DNA for the CDR3 is TGCGCCAGCAGCCCACAGGGAGGGGAAACTGAAGCTTTCTTT. This sequence encodes CASSPQGGETEAFF. This sequence joins TRBV5-1 and TRBJ1-1, with D possibly matching TRBD1 (6 bases). Deletions cut 4 bases from V and 5 bases from J, with 15 bases between. This CDR3 has 14 amino acids. Germline V lookup: CDR1 SGHRS, CDR2 YFSETQ.

The chain uses TRBV5-4 and TRBJ2-6, with 7 bases that match TRBD2. J was trimmed by 4 bases and V by 4 bases; bases with no gene match: 8. Germline V gene lookup returns CDR1 SGHNT and CDR2 YYREEE (reference sequence). The CDR3 loop spans 16 amino acids. The CDR3 sequence: CASSPGGSQGANVLTF. CDR3 DNA: TGTGCCAGCAGCCCGGGCGGGAGCCAAGGGGCCAACGTCCTGACTTTC.

The chain links TRBV4-1 to TRBJ2-5; 10 bases are shared with TRBD2. There are 17 residues in the CDR3. Looked up from germline, CDR1 is MGHRA and CDR2 is YSYEKL. Unmatched junction bases numbered 9, after V lost 1 base and J lost 4 bases. The DNA for the CDR3 is TGCGCCAGCAGCCAAGGACTAGCGGGTAGGGAGGGAGAGACCCAGTACTTC. This codes for CASSQGLAGREGETQYF.

This clone turned up a few times. The gene calls are TRBV7-9 and TRBJ1-2; 8 positions match TRBD1. This CDR3 comprises 14 residues. Germline V gene data show CDR1 as SEHNR and CDR2 as FQNEAQ (reference sequence). Germline trimming cut 4 bases from V and 4 bases from J; bases unmatched to any gene: 5. In nucleotides, the CDR3 is TGTGCCAGCAGCTCGCAGGGGGCGGGCTATGGCTACACCTTC. Its protein is CASSSQGAGYGYTF.